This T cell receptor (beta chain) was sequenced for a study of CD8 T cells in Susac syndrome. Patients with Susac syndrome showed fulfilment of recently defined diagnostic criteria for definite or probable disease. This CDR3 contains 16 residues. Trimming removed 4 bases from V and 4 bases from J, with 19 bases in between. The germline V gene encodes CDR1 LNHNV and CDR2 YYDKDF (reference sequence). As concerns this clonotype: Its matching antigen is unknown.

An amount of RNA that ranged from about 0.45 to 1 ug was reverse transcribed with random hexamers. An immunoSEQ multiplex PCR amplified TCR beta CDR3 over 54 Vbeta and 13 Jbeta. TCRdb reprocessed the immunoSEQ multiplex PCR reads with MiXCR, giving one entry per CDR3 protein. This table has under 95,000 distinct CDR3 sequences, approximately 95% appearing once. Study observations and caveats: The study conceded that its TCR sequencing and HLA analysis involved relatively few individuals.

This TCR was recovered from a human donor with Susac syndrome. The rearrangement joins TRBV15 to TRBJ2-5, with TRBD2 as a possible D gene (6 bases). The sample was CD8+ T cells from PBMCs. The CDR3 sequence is CATSTPRQGGGETQYF. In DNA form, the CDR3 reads TGTGCCACCAGCACCCCCCGGCAGGGAGGAGGAGAGACCCAGTACTTC. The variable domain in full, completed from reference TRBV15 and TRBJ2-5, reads DAMVIQNPRYQVTQFGKPVTLSCSQTLNHNVMYWYQQKSSQAPKLLFHYYDKDFNNEADTPDNFQSRRPNTSFCFLDIRSPGLGDTAMYLCATSTPRQGGGETQYFGPGTRLLVL.